The clone carrying this T cell receptor beta chain has just a few counts. This CDR3 has 13 amino acids. The V gene end was trimmed by 6 bases and the J gene end by 4 bases; junction bases not matched to a gene: 5. Germline V gene lookup returns CDR1 SNHLY and CDR2 FYNNEI. Patients in Seattle were enrolled during active infection, then followed longitudinally. The data originate from a study of blood T cell repertoires in COVID-19. Whole-study context: The cDNA or gDNA used as material had been derived from T cells, B-cell-depleted T cells, or PBMCs.

Original processing methods: Nucleated cell counts were estimated from reference gene primer amplification. Measured with immunoSEQ multiplex PCR; TCRdb has only the in-frame clones, and not every one. V and J calls and clone size are copied from that table; D and trimming were computed from the DNA. This sample has about 120,000 clones, with around 89% found just once. The source material was peripheral blood. This chain joins TRBV2 and TRBJ1-1, with 7 bases identical to TRBD1. The TCR originated in a man between 60 and 75 years old with COVID-19, enrolled during active disease. The CDR3 region is CASRRQGPTEAFF. CDR3 bases: TGTGCCAGCAGGCGACAGGGCCCCACTGAAGCTTTCTTT.